This T cell receptor (beta chain) emerged from a study of shared clonotypes between healthy human individuals. Donors comprised only Caucasian adults living in Nashville, Tennessee. Each unsorted sample relied on roughly 90 million PBMCs as its source of genomic DNA. The CDR3 has 14 residues. This clone was observed many times. Assay used: immunoSEQ multiplex PCR; TCRdb lists only in-frame clones, some missing. The sample comprises a few hundred thousand clones, 60% to 80% of which are singletons, and about 12% rests with the top ten. Sequencing was carried out using PBMCs. The TCR was taken from a woman in her thirties or forties in good health. Some clones in this sample may be carry-over from other donors' samples. V usage is TRBV21-1 and J usage is TRBJ2-7; the table's D call of TRBD1 was not tested on the DNA. TRBV21-1 is termed a pseudogene. The DNA of the CDR3 is TGTGCCAGCAGCATCTACAGGGTTTGGGCTGAGCAGTACTTC. The encoded protein is CASSIYRVWAEQYF.